These T cell receptor beta chains were read from a single sample in a study of cytomegalovirus exposure and HLA in healthy donors. Profiling relied on immunoSEQ multiplex PCR, and the TCRdb table lists in-frame clones only, not all of them. The sample lists 140,000 or so clones; 74% were seen once. The source material was PBMCs. These receptor sequences come from a man younger than 35 in good health and CMV-seropositive. CDR3s include the opening cysteine and the closing phenylalanine or tryptophan. A D gene is named only where the DNA matches it firmly. Some rows have no size entry. The others give once, few or many, or a class for an expanded clone.

clone size	D gene	V gene	J gene	CDR3 DNA	CDR3 protein
few	-	TRBV30	TRBJ2-2	TGTGCCTGGAGGTTGGGACTGAACACCGGGGAGCTGTTTTTT	CAWRLGLNTGELFF
-	-	TRBV11-2	TRBJ2-7	TGTGCCAGCAGCTTAGTGACTAGTGAGGGCGAGCAGTACTTC	CASSLVTSEGEQYF
-	TRBD1	TRBV5-1	TRBJ2-7	TGCGCCAGCAGCCCCGGGACAGGGATCTACGAGCAGTACTTC	CASSPGTGIYEQYF
-	TRBD1	TRBV19	TRBJ1-2	TGTGCCAGTACCAGAGTGGAGGGGGCCGGGGGCTACACCTTC	CASTRVEGAGGYTF
-	TRBD1	TRBV6-6	TRBJ1-2	TGTGCCAGCAGTTATGGACAGGGTAAGGGAGGCTACACCTTC	CASSYGQGKGGYTF
few	-	TRBV7-9	TRBJ1-4	TGTGCCAGCAGCCCCCGGGGGACGCTCAATGAAAAACTGTTTTTT	CASSPRGTLNEKLFF
once	-	TRBV5-6	TRBJ1-1	TGTGCCAGCAGCCTGGGGGGCACCGAGATCACTGAAGCTTTCTTT	CASSLGGTEITEAFF
-	-	TRBV5-8	TRBJ1-5	TGTGCCAGCAGGGTCTGGACACCGAATAGCAATCAGCCCCAGCATTTT	CASRVWTPNSNQPQHF
-	TRBD1	TRBV5-1	TRBJ2-2	TGCGCCAGCAGCGACGGGACAGGGTGGACCGGGGAGCTGTTTTTT	CASSDGTGWTGELFF
-	-	TRBV27	TRBJ2-3	TGTGCCAGCACAAACCAGGGGGGTGCGCAGTATTTT	CASTNQGGAQYF
-	TRBD2	TRBV6-1	TRBJ2-1	TGTGCCAGCAGTGGGCTAGCGGGTAGATACAATGAGCAGTTCTTC	CASSGLAGRYNEQFF
-	-	TRBV2	TRBJ1-1	TGTGCCAGCATTCCCATAACCCCCCCCGCCCCCGTCGGGATGAACACTGAAGCTTTCTTT	CASIPITPPAPVGMNTEAFF
-	-	TRBV6-9	TRBJ2-5	TGTGCCAGCAGTTATCTCAATAGCCCGGGGGAGACCCAGTACTTC	CASSYLNSPGETQYF
-	TRBD2	TRBV30	TRBJ2-2	TGTGCCTGGAGTCAAGCGGGAGAACACACCGGGGAGCTGTTTTTT	CAWSQAGEHTGELFF
few	-	TRBV15	TRBJ2-2	TGTGCCACCAGCAACAGGGCCAACGGGGAGCTGTTTTTT	CATSNRANGELFF
-	-	TRBV9	TRBJ2-3	TGTGCCAGCAGCGCAGGGGAGGGCTGGCAAATTAGCACAGATACGCAGTATTTT	CASSAGEGWQISTDTQYF
few	TRBD2	TRBV4-2	TRBJ2-1	TGTGCCAGCAGCCTCGGGACTAGCGGGGGAGAGCAGTTCTTC	CASSLGTSGGEQFF
-	TRBD2	TRBV9	TRBJ2-1	TGTGCCAGCAGCGTAGCTGTGACTAGCGGATACAATGAGCAGTTCTTC	CASSVAVTSGYNEQFF
-	-	TRBV11-1	TRBJ1-1	TGTGCCAGCAGCTTAGAAGGGGCAGCTTGGGACACTGAAGCTTTCTTT	CASSLEGAAWDTEAFF
-	-	TRBV13	TRBJ2-5	TGTGCCAGCAGCATAGGGTGGGGGCAGGAGACCCAGTACTTC	CASSIGWGQETQYF
few	-	TRBV28	TRBJ1-4	TGTGCCAGCAGACTACAGGGAAATGGGGAAAAACTGTTTTTT	CASRLQGNGEKLFF
-	TRBD1	TRBV19	TRBJ1-4	TGTGCCAGTAGCGGGGGTTTGGGACAGCTTAATGAAAAACTGTTTTTT	CASSGGLGQLNEKLFF
-	TRBD2	TRBV6-4	TRBJ2-1	TGTGCCAGCAGTGCGAGCGGGGGGGCGGATGAGCAGTTCTTC	CASSASGGADEQFF
-	TRBD1	TRBV27	TRBJ2-1	TGTGCCAGCAGTTTACGACAGGGGGGGAATGAGCAGTTCTTC	CASSLRQGGNEQFF
-	TRBD1	TRBV29-1	TRBJ2-5	TGCAGCGTTGAAGATCGCAGGGGGAAAGAGACCCAGTACTTC	CSVEDRRGKETQYF
-	-	TRBV7-8	TRBJ2-2	TGTGCCAGCAGCCCGACATCATTAGGGAACACCGGGGAGCTGTTTTTT	CASSPTSLGNTGELFF
-	-	TRBV6-1	TRBJ1-2	TGTGCCAGCACATTCGGGGGGAATGGCTACACCTTC	CASTFGGNGYTF
-	-	TRBV7-2	TRBJ2-4	TGTGCCAGCAGCTTTGAGGACATTCAGTACTTC	CASSFEDIQYF
-	TRBD2	TRBV7-2	TRBJ2-3	TGTGCCAGCAGCAGACTAGCGGGAGGGCCCGATACGCAGTATTTT	CASSRLAGGPDTQYF
-	-	TRBV5-1	TRBJ2-1	TGCGCCAGCAGCTTGCAGACAATCTCCTACAATGAGCAGTTCTTC	CASSLQTISYNEQFF
once	TRBD1	TRBV4-3	TRBJ2-4	TGCGCCAGCAGCCAAGAAAGTTCCCGACAGGGGAAAAACATTCAGTACTTC	CASSQESSRQGKNIQYF
-	-	TRBV10-3	TRBJ2-3	TGTGCCATCAGTGCCTCGGAAGGGGGTAGGGGAGATACGCAGTATTTT	CAISASEGGRGDTQYF
once	TRBD2	TRBV7-2	TRBJ2-1	TGTGCCAGCAGCCCCCGAGCGGGAGGCTCCTACAATGAGCAGTTCTTC	CASSPRAGGSYNEQFF
-	TRBD1	TRBV7-2	TRBJ2-7	TGTGCCAGCAGCTTCGGACAGGGATACTCCTACGAGCAGTACTTC	CASSFGQGYSYEQYF
-	TRBD2	TRBV7-3	TRBJ2-7	TGTGCCAGCAGCTCGACCCCCCGGCTAGCGGGAAGCCACGAGCAGTACTTC	CASSSTPRLAGSHEQYF
-	-	TRBV10-3	TRBJ1-1	TGTGCCATCAGTGAACAGGCCGAAATGAACACTGAAGCTTTCTTT	CAISEQAEMNTEAFF
once	TRBD2	TRBV25-1	TRBJ2-1	TGTGCCAGCAGTCCCCCCCGGACTAGCGATGAGCAGTTCTTC	CASSPPRTSDEQFF
-	-	TRBV4-1	TRBJ2-1	TGCGCCAGCAGCCCGGGAGTTCAGAATGAGCAGTTCTTC	CASSPGVQNEQFF
once	-	TRBV7-2	TRBJ2-5	TGTGCCAGCAGCCCCCGCGGCCCTACCTTTAGCCAAGAGGCCCAGTACTTC	CASSPRGPTFSQEAQYF
-	-	TRBV5-6	TRBJ2-7	TGTGCCAGCAGCTTCCGCGGGGCCTTCTCCTACGAGCAGTACTTC	CASSFRGAFSYEQYF
-	-	TRBV5-4	TRBJ2-4	TGTGCCAGCAGCAACGGGTTAAGGGGCTTGAGGTACTTC	CASSNGLRGLRYF
few	-	TRBV5-1	TRBJ2-2	TGCGCCAGCAGCTTCCGCGGAACGAACACCGGGGAGCTGTTTTTT	CASSFRGTNTGELFF
-	-	TRBV6-6	TRBJ1-5	TGTGCCAGCAGCTCGACAGATAATCAGCCCCAGCATTTT	CASSSTDNQPQHF
-	-	TRBV28	TRBJ2-3	TGTGCCAGCAGTCCTCCAATCGGGGACTCTTCCCCGAAGGATACGCAGTATTTT	CASSPPIGDSSPKDTQYF
few	TRBD2	TRBV9	TRBJ2-3	TGTGCCAGCAGCGGGCTAGCGGGAGGCACAGATACGCAGTATTTT	CASSGLAGGTDTQYF
-	-	TRBV7-2	TRBJ2-7	TGTGCCAGCAGCTTAAGGGACAACTACGAGCAGTACTTC	CASSLRDNYEQYF
-	TRBD1	TRBV7-6	TRBJ1-6	TGTGCCAGCAGCCTCCGGGACAGCCAACGTTCACCCCTCCACTTT	CASSLRDSQRSPLHF
-	TRBD1	TRBV15	TRBJ1-4	TGTGCCACCAGCACGACAGGGGTCGGTGAAAAACTGTTTTTT	CATSTTGVGEKLFF
-	-	TRBV15	TRBJ1-5	TGTGCCACCAGCAGAGAAACTGATAGCAATCAGCCCCAGCATTTT	CATSRETDSNQPQHF
few	TRBD2	TRBV4-1	TRBJ2-1	TGCGCCAGCAGCCAAGGGACTAGCGGGAGCTATGAGCAGTTCTTC	CASSQGTSGSYEQFF
few	-	TRBV18	TRBJ1-2	TGTGCCAGCGGCACTGGAGGAGGGACGGATAGGTATGGCTACACCTTC	CASGTGGGTDRYGYTF
-	-	TRBV7-9	TRBJ1-2	TGTGCCAGCAGCCTGGGACTCGCCTATGGCTACACCTTC	CASSLGLAYGYTF